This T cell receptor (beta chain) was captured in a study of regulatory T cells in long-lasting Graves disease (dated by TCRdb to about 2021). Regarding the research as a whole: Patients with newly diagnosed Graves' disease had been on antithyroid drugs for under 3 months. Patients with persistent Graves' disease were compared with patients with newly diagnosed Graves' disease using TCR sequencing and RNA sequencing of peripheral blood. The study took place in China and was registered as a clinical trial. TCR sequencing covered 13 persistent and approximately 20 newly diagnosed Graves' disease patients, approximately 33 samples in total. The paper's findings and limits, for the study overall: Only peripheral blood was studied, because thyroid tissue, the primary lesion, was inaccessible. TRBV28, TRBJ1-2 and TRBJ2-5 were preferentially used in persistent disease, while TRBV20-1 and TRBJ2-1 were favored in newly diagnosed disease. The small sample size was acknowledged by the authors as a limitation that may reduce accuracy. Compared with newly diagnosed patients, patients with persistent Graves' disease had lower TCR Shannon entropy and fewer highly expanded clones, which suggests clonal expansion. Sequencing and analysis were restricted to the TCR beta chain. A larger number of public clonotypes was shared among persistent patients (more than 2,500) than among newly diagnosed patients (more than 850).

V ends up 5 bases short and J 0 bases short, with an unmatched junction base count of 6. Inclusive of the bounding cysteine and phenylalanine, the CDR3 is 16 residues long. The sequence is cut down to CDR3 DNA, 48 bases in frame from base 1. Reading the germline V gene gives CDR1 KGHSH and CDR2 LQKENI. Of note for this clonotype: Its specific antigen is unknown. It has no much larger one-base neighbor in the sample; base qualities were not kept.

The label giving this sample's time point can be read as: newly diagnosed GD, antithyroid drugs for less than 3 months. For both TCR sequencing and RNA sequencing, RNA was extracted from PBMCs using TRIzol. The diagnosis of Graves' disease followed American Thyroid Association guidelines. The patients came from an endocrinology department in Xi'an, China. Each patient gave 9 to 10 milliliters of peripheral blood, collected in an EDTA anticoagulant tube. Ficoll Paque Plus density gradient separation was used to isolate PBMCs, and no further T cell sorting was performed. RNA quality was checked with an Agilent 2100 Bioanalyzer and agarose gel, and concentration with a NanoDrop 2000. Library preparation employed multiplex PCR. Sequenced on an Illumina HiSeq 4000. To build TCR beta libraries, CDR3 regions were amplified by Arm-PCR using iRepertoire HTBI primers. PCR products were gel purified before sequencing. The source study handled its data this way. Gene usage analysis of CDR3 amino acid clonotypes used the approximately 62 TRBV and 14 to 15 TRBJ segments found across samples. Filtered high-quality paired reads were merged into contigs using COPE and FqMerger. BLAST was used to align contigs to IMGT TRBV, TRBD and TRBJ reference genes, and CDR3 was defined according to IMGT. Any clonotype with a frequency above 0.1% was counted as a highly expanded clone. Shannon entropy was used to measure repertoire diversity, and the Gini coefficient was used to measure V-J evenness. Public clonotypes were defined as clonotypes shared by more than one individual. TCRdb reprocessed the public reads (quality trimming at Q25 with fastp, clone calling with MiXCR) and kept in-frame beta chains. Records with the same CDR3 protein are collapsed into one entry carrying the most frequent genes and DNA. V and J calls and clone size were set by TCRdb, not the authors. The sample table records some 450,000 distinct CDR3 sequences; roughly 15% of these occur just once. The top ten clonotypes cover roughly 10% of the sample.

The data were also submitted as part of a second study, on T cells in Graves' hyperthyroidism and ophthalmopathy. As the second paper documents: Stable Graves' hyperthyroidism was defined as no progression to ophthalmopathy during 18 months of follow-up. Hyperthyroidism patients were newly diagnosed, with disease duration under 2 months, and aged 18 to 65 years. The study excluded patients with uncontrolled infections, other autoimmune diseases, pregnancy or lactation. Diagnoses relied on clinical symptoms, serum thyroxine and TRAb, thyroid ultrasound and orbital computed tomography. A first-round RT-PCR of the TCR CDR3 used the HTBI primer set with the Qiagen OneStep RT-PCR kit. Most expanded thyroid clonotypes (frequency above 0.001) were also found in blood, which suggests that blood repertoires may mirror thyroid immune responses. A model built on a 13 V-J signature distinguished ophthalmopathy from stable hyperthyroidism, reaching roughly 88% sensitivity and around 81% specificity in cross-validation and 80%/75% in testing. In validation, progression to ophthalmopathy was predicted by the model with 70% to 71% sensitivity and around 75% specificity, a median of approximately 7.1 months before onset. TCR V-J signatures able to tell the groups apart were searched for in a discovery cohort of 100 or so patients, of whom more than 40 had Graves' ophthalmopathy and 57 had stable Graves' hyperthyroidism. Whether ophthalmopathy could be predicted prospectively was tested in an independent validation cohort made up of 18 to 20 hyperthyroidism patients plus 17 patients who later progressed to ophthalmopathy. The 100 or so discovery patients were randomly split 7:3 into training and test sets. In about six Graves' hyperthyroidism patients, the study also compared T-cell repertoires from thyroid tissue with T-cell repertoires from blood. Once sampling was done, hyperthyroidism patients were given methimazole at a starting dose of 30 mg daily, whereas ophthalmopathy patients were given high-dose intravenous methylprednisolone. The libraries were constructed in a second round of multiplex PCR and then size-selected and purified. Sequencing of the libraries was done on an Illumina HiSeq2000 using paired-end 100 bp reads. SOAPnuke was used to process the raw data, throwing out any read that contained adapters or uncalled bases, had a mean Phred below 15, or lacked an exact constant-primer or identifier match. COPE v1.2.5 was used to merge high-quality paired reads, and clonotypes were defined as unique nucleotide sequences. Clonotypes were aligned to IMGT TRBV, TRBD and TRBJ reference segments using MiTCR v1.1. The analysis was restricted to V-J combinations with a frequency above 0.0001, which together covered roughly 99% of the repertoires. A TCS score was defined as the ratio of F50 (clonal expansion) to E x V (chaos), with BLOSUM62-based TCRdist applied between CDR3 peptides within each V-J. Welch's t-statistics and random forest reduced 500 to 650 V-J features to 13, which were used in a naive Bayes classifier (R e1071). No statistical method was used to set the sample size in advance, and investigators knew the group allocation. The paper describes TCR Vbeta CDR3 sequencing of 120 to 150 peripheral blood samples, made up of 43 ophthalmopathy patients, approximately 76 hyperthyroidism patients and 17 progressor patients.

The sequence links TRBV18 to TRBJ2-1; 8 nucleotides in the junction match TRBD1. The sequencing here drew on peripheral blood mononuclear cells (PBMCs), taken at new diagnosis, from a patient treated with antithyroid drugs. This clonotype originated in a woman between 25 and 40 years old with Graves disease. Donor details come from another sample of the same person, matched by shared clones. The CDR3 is CASSEDRVGSYNEQFF. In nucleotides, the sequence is TGTGCCAGCTCAGAGGACAGGGTAGGCTCCTACAATGAGCAGTTCTTC.